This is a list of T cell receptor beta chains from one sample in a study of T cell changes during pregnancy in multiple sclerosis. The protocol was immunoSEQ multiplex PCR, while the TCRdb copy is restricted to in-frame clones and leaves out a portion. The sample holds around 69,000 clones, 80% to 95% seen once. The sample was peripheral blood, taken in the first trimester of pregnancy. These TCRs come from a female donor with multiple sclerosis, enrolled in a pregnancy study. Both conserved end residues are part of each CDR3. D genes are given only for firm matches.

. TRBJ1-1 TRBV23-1 CASSPEAKALAFF TGCGCCAGCAGTCCGGAGGCCAAGGCCCTGGCTTTCTTT
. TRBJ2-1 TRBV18 CASSPWEAGGGNEQFF TGTGCCAGCTCACCCTGGGAGGCCGGCGGAGGAAATGAGCAGTTCTTC
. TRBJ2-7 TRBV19 CASSSIDKTYEQYF TGTGCCAGTAGTAGCATCGACAAAACCTACGAGCAGTACTTC
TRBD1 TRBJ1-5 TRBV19 CASSTSTGDNQPQHF TGTGCCAGTAGTACCTCGACAGGGGACAATCAGCCCCAGCATTTT
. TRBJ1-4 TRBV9 CASSHTDTTNEKLFF TGTGCCAGCAGCCATACTGACACAACTAATGAAAAACTGTTTTTT
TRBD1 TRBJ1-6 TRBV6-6 CASTYRDRGQNSPLHF TGTGCCAGCACTTACAGGGACAGGGGGCAAAATTCACCCCTCCACTTT
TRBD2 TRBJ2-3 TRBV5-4 CASSLARGGRASADTQYF TGTGCCAGCAGCTTGGCCCGGGGCGGGAGGGCCTCCGCAGATACGCAGTATTTT
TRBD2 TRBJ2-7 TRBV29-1 CSVEYRGSSGVYYEQYF TGCAGCGTTGAATACCGAGGGTCTAGCGGGGTATACTACGAGCAGTACTTC
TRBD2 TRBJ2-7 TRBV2 CASSEGRERQYF TGTGCCAGCAGTGAAGGGCGGGAGCGGCAGTACTTC
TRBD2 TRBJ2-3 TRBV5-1 CASSLAGLAGAPGSDTQYF TGCGCCAGCAGCTTGGCGGGACTAGCGGGAGCCCCCGGGTCAGATACGCAGTATTTT